This TCR beta chain was identified in a study of blood T cells in healthy people across ages. With a J-beta primer mix and a sample-barcoded 5' primer, a second PCR ran about 7 to 12 cycles. MiXCR was run by TCRdb on the 5' RACE reads, yielding one entry per CDR3 protein. The profile shows roughly 500,000 distinct CDR3 sequences, 27% of them singletons. The length of the CDR3 is 18 residues. The V gene end was trimmed by 2 bases and the J gene end by 4 bases; junction bases not matched to a gene: 10. Per germline, CDR1 MNHEY and CDR2 SVGEGT. The individuals who served as donors were healthy Caucasians living in Russia, aged roughly 6 to 95.

The source is a woman aged 70 to 79 in good health. Sequencing used blood. The chain employs TRBV6-2 or TRBV6-3 and TRBJ2-5, with 13 bases fitting TRBD2. The CDR3 DNA reads TGTGCCAGCAGTTACGAGACTAGCGGGGGGCTTCTACGAGAGACCCAGTACTTC. As protein: CASSYETSGGLLRETQYF.